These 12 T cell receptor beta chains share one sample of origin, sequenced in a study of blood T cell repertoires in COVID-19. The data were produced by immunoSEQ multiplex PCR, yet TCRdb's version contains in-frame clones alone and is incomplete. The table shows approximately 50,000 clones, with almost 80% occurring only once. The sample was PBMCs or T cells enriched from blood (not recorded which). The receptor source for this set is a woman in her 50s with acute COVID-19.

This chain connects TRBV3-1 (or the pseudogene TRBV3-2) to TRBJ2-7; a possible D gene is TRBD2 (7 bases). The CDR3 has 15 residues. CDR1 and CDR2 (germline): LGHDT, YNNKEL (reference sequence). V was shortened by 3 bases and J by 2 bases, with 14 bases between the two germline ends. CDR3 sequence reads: CASSHRGGGPYEQYF. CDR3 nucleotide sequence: TGTGCCAGCAGCCACCGAGGGGGGGGCCCCTACGAGCAGTACTTC.

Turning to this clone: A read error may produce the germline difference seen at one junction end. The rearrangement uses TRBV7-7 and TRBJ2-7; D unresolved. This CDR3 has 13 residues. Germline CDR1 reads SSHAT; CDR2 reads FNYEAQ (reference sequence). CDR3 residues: CASSPGLSYEQYF. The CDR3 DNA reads TGTGCTAGCAGCCCCGGTCTCTCCTACGAGCAGTACTTC.

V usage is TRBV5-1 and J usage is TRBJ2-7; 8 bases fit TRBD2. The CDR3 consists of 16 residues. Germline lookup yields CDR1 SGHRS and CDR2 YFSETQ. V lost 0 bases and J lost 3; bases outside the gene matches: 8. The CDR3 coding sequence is TGCGCCAGCAGCTTGGGGGCTGGGACTAGTCTCTACGAGCAGTACTTC. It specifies CASSLGAGTSLYEQYF.

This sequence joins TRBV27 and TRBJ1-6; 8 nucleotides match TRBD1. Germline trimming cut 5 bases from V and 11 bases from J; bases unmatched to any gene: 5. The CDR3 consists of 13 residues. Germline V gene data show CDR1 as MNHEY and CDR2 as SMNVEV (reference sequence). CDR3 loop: CASSGQGRAPLHF. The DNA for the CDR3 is TGTGCCAGCAGTGGACAGGGAAGGGCACCCCTCCACTTT.

The CDR3 DNA follows: TGTGCCAGCTCACCGGGGGCAGGGGGCGAAACTGAAGCTTTCTTT. Amino acids: CASSPGAGGETEAFF. V usage is TRBV18 and J usage is TRBJ1-1; the match to TRBD1 covers 8 bases. The CDR3 contains 15 residues. The V gene's germline CDR1 is KGHSH and CDR2 LQKENI. V shed 3 bases, J shed 5 bases, and the junction held 8 bases outside the gene matches.

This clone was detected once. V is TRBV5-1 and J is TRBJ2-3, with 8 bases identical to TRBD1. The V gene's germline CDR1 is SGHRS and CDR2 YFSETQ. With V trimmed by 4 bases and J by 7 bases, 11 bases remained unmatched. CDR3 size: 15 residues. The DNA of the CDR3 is TGCGCCAGCAGCCAGCCGGGACAGGCGACCAATACGCAGTATTTT. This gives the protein CASSQPGQATNTQYF.

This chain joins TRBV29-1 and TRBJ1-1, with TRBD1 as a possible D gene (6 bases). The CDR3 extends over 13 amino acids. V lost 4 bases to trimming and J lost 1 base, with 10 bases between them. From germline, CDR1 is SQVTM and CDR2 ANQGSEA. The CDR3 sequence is CSVGLQGNTEAFF. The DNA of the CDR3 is TGCAGCGTTGGACTACAGGGGAACACTGAAGCTTTCTTT.

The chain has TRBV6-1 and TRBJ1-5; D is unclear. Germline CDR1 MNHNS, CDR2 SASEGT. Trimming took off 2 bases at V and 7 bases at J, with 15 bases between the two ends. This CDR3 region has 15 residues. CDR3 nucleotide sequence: TGTGCCAGCAGTGAAAGGGTAGAAGGGAGCCAGCCCCAGCATTTT. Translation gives CASSERVEGSQPQHF.

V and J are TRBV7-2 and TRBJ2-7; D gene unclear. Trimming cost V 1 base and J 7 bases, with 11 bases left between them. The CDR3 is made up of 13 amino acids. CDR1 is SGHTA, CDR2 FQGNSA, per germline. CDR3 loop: CASSLGSQREQYF. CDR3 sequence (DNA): TGTGCCAGCAGCTTAGGGTCGCAGCGTGAGCAGTACTTC.

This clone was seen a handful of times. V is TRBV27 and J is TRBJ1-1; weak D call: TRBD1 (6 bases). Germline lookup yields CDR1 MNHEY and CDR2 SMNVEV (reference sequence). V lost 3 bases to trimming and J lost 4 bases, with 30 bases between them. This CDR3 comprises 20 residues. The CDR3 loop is CASSFGPLNREEWGFTEAFF. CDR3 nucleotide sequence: TGTGCCAGCAGTTTTGGTCCTCTTAACAGGGAAGAGTGGGGATTCACTGAAGCTTTCTTT.

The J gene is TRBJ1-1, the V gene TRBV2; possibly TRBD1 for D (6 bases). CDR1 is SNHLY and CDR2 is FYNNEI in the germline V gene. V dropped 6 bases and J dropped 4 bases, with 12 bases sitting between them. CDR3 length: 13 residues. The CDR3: CASRNRESTEAFF. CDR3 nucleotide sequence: TGTGCCAGCAGGAACAGGGAATCCACTGAAGCTTTCTTT.

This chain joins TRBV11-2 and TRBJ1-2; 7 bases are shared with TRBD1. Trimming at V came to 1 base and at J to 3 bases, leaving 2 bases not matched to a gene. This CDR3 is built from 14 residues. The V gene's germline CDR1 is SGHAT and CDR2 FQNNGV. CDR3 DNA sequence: TGTGCCAGCAGCTTAGGACAGGGCGACTATGGCTACACCTTC. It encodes CASSLGQGDYGYTF.